This TCR beta chain was captured in a study of blood T cells in healthy people across ages. The study's findings and limits: In these data, TCR beta diversity tracked strongly with naive T cell percentage.

CDR3 length equals 16 residues. J lost 5 bases, V lost 0 bases, and 6 bases had no gene match. Germline V gives CDR1 KGHSH, CDR2 LQKENI. For the second PCR, which ran for about 6 to 12 cycles, a sample-barcoded 5' primer and a J-beta primer mix were used. From the 5' RACE reads, TCRdb called clonotypes with MiXCR, one entry per CDR3 protein. The sample lists roughly 700,000 distinct CDR3 sequences; roughly 49% were seen once. Concerning this clonotype: What it binds is not known.

This receptor was obtained from a woman in her sixties in good health. Material: blood. The chain couples TRBV18 to TRBJ2-1; 8 positions agree with TRBD2. CDR3 amino acids: CASSPPQGLVHNEQFF. CDR3 DNA sequence: TGTGCCAGCTCACCACCCCAGGGACTAGTCCACAATGAGCAGTTCTTC.